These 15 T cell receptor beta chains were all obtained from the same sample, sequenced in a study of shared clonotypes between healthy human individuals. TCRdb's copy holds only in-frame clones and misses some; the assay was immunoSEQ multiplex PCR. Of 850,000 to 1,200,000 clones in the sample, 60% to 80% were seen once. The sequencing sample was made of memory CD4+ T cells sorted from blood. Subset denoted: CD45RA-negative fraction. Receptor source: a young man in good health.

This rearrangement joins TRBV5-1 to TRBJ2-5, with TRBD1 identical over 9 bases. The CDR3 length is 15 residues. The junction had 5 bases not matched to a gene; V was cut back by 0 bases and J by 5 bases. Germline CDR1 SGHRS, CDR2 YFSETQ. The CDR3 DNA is TGCGCCAGCAGCTTGGGGACAGGGGCCTGGGAGACCCAGTACTTC. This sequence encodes CASSLGTGAWETQYF.

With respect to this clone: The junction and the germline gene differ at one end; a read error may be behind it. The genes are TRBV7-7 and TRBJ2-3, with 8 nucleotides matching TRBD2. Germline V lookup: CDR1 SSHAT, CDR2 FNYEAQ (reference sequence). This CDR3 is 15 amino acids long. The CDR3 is CASSPAGVGTDTQYF. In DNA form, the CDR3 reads TGTGCTAGCAGCCCAGCGGGAGTAGGCACAGATACGCAGTATTTT.

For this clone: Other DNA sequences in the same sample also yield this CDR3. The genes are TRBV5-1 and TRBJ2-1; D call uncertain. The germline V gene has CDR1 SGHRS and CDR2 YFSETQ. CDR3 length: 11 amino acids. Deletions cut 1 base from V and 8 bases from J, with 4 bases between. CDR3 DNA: TGCGCCAGCAGCTTGATCGATGAGCAGTTCTTC. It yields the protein CASSLIDEQFF.

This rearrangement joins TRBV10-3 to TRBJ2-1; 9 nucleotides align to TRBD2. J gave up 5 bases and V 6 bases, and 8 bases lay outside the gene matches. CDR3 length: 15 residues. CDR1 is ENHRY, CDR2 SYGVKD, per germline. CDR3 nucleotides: TGTGCCATCAGCTCGACTAGCGGCGGCCACAATGAGCAGTTCTTC. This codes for CAISSTSGGHNEQFF.

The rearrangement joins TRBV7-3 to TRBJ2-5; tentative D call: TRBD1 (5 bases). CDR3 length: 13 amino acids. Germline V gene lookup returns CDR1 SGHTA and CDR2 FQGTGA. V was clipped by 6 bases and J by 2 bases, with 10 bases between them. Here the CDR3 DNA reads TGTGCCAGCAGTTACGACAGACAAGAGACCCAGTACTTC. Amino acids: CASSYDRQETQYF.

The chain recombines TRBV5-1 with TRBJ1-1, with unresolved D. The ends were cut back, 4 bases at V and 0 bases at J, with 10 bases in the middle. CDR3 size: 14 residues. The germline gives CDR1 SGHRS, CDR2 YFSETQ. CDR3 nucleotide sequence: TGCGCCAGCAGCCCGACACGAATGAACACTGAAGCTTTCTTT. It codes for CASSPTRMNTEAFF.

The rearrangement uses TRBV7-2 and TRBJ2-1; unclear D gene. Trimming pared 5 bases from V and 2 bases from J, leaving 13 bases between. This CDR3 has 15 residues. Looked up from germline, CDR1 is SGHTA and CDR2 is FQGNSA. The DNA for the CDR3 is TGTGCCAGCAGCCCACGTAAGGACCCCTACAATGAGCAGTTCTTC. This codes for CASSPRKDPYNEQFF.

In nucleotides, the CDR3 is TGTGCCAGCTCAAAGGGATGGGATTCACCCCTCCACTTT. Its protein is CASSKGWDSPLHF. The V and J genes are TRBV18 and TRBJ1-6; D gene unclear. The V end lost 5 bases, the J end lost 8 bases, and 10 bases lay between the germline ends. This CDR3 comprises 13 residues. From germline, CDR1 is KGHSH and CDR2 LQKENI.

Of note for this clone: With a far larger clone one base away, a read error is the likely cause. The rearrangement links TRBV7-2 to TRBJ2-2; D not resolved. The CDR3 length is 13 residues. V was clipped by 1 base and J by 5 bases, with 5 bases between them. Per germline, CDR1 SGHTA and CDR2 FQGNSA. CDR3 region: CASSLGPTGELFF. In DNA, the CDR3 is TGTGCCAGCAGCTTAGGGCCAACCGGGGAGCTGTTTTTT. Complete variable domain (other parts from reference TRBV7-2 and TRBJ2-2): GAGVSQSPSNKVTEKGKDVELRCDPISGHTALYWYRQSLGQGLEFLIYFQGNSAPDKSGLPSDRFSAERTGGSVSTLTIQRTQQEDSAVYLCASSLGPTGELFFGEGSRLTVL.

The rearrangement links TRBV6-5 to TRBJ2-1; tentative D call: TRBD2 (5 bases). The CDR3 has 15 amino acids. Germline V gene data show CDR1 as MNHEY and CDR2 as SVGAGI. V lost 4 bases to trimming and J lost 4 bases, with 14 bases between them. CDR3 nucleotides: TGTGCCAGCAGTTCGGGCTACCCGGGGTACAATGAGCAGTTCTTC. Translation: CASSSGYPGYNEQFF.

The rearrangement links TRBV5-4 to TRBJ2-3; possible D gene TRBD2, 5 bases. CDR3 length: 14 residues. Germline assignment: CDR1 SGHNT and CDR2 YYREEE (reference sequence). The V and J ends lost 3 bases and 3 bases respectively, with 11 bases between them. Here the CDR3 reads CASSWERGTDTQYF. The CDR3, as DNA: TGTGCCAGCAGCTGGGAACGGGGTACAGATACGCAGTATTTT.

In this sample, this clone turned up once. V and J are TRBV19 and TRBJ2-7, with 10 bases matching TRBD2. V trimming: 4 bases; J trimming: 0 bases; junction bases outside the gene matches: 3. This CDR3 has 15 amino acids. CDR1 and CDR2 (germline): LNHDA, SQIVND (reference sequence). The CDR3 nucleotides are TGTGCCAGTAGTACACGGACTAGCGGCTCCTACGAGCAGTACTTC. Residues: CASSTRTSGSYEQYF.

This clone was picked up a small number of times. The CDR3: CASSYSNLAGNNEQFF. CDR3 bases: TGTGCCAGCAGTTACTCGAACCTAGCGGGGAATAATGAGCAGTTCTTC. J is TRBJ2-1 and V is TRBV6-5, with TRBD2 matching 9 bases. Germline loops: CDR1 MNHEY, CDR2 SVGAGI. The CDR3 has 16 residues. With 0 bases clipped from V and 7 bases from J, the junction kept 7 bases outside the gene matches.

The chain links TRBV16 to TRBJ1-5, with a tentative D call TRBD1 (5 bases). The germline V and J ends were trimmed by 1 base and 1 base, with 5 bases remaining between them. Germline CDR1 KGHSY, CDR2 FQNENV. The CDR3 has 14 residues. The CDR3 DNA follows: TGTGCCAGCAGCCAATGGGGGAGCAATCAGCCCCAGCATTTT. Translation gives CASSQWGSNQPQHF.

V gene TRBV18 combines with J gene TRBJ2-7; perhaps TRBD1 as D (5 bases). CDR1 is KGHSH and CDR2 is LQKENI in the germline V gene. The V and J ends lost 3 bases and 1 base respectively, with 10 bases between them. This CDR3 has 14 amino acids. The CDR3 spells CASSPMTASYEQYF. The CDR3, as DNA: TGTGCCAGCTCACCTATGACAGCATCCTACGAGCAGTACTTC. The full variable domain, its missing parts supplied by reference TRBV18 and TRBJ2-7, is NAGVMQNPRHLVRRRGQEARLRCSPMKGHSHVYWYRQLPEEGLKFMVYLQKENIIDESGMPKERFSAEFPKEGPSILRIQQVVRGDSAAYFCASSPMTASYEQYFGPGTRLTVT.